This TCR beta chain was retrieved from a study of blood T cell repertoires in COVID-19. Study overall: Donors in the United States, Italy and Spain gave samples during acute or convalescent COVID-19.

TCRdb's copy holds only in-frame clones and misses some; the assay was immunoSEQ multiplex PCR. The sample holds over 150,000 clones; around 73% are singletons and the top ten take around a sixth. The V end lost 6 bases, the J end lost 4 bases, and 13 bases lay between the germline ends. The length of the CDR3 is 13 residues. CDR1 and CDR2 (germline): MNHEY, SMNVEV (reference sequence). This sequence originates from a woman aged 45-65 years who had recovered from COVID-19. The sample consisted of PBMCs or T cells enriched from blood (not recorded which). The chain employs TRBV27 and TRBJ2-7; D might be TRBD1 (6 bases). In nucleotides, the CDR3 is TGTGCCAGCAGAGGCACAGGGCGGTACGAGCAGTACTTC. This codes for CASRGTGRYEQYF.